This T cell receptor (beta chain) was captured by sequencing in a study of control samples from healthy donors and cancer patients. The method was immunoSEQ multiplex PCR; TCRdb's version includes in-frame clones alone and lacks a portion of them. The data show 400,000 to 450,000 clones, 75% to 95% seen once. Germline V gene sequence: CDR1 LNHNV, CDR2 YYDKDF (reference sequence). This CDR3 spans 13 amino acids. V dropped 0 bases and J dropped 4 bases, with 6 bases sitting between them. Note on this clone: Distinct nucleotide sequences in the sample also encode this CDR3.

This sequence joins TRBV15 and TRBJ1-1; D is uncertain. The sequencing sample was made of PBMCs. The receptor was derived from a middle-aged man with head and neck cancer. CDR3 loop: CATSRDRGTEAFF. As DNA, the CDR3 is TGTGCCACCAGCAGAGATCGCGGCACTGAAGCTTTCTTT.